This T cell receptor beta chain was identified during a study of cytomegalovirus exposure and HLA in healthy donors. The study's findings and limits: A later analysis showed that HLA-associated TCR beta chains had undergone more clonal expansion than equally common others.

Use of 60 Vbeta and 13 Jbeta primers characterized the PCR. The data were produced by immunoSEQ multiplex PCR, yet TCRdb's version contains in-frame clones alone and is incomplete. The sample includes 100,000 to 150,000 clones, around two thirds of them seen just once. The CDR3 sequence is 15 residues long. V was shortened by 2 bases and J by 5 bases, with 16 bases between the two germline ends. Germline assignment: CDR1 MGHRA and CDR2 YSYEKL. This clone was counted a few times. The antigen remains unidentified. The clonotype originates from a human donor in good health. The rearrangement joins TRBV4-1 to TRBJ2-7; a possible D gene is TRBD1 (6 bases). The sequencing sample was made of PBMCs. The chain's CDR3 is CASSQTGTSPNEQYF. The DNA for the CDR3 is TGCGCCAGCAGCCAAACCGGGACATCTCCTAACGAGCAGTACTTC.